The rows below give T cell receptor beta chains drawn from one sample of a study of identical twins. One entry per CDR3 protein results from TCRdb running MiXCR on the 5' RACE reads. The table shows 400,000 to 600,000 distinct CDR3 sequences, with approximately 20% occurring only once. The data also belong to a second study, concerning yellow fever vaccine responses in identical twins.

Sequenced: CD4+ T cells sorted from blood. These TCRs come from a woman under 30 in good health. The CDR3 runs from the conserved cysteine through the conserved F or W. The order of the fields is J gene, D gene, clone size, V gene, CDR3 protein, CDR3 DNA. D genes are given only for firm matches. For some rows the clone size is stated as once, few or many, or as a class when expanded; others skip it.

J: TRBJ2-7
D: .
size: .
V: TRBV20-1
CDR3: CSAVTGADYEQYF
DNA: TGCAGTGCCGTGACAGGCGCGGACTACGAGCAGTACTTC

J: TRBJ1-6
D: .
size: few
V: TRBV12-3/TRBV12-4
CDR3: CASSLGRYESPLHF
DNA: TGTGCCAGCAGTTTGGGGAGATATGAGTCACCCCTCCACTTT

J: TRBJ2-5
D: .
size: .
V: TRBV12-3/TRBV12-4
CDR3: CASSRWGPGETQYF
DNA: TGTGCCAGCAGCCGGTGGGGACCGGGGGAGACCCAGTACTTC

J: TRBJ2-1
D: TRBD2
size: few
V: TRBV5-1
CDR3: CASSGRGLAGAYNEQFF
DNA: TGCGCCAGCAGCGGCCGGGGACTAGCGGGAGCCTACAATGAGCAGTTCTTC

J: TRBJ1-5
D: .
size: .
V: TRBV7-2
CDR3: CASSLVPVGRINQPQHF
DNA: TGTGCCAGCAGCTTAGTCCCGGTAGGGAGGATCAATCAGCCCCAGCATTTT

J: TRBJ2-5
D: TRBD1
size: .
V: TRBV6-1
CDR3: CASSTAGTGGKTQYF
DNA: TGTGCCAGCAGTACCGCCGGGACAGGGGGAAAGACCCAGTACTTC

J: TRBJ2-2
D: TRBD2
size: few
V: TRBV11-1
CDR3: CASSFWSSGSTGELFF
DNA: TGTGCCAGCAGCTTCTGGTCTAGCGGGAGCACCGGGGAGCTGTTTTTT

J: TRBJ2-3
D: TRBD2
size: .
V: TRBV5-1
CDR3: CASSLNYAASGSSDTQYF
DNA: TGCGCCAGCAGCTTGAATTATGCGGCTAGCGGGAGTTCGGATACGCAGTATTTT

J: TRBJ2-1
D: .
size: .
V: TRBV7-8
CDR3: CASSLVRSLDNEQFF
DNA: TGTGCCAGCAGCTTAGTTAGGTCGTTAGACAATGAGCAGTTCTTC

J: TRBJ1-1
D: .
size: few
V: TRBV29-1
CDR3: CSVEALNTEAFF
DNA: TGCAGCGTTGAAGCTTTGAACACTGAAGCTTTCTTT

J: TRBJ2-7
D: .
size: .
V: TRBV6-5
CDR3: CASSYLRRGAYEQYF
DNA: TGTGCCAGCAGTTACTTGCGCAGGGGAGCTTACGAGCAGTACTTC

J: TRBJ1-3
D: .
size: .
V: TRBV6-1
CDR3: CASSPRGDSGNTIYF
DNA: TGTGCCAGCAGCCCGAGGGGGGACTCTGGAAACACCATATATTTT

J: TRBJ1-2
D: .
size: .
V: TRBV5-1
CDR3: CASSLVVANYGYTF
DNA: TGCGCCAGCAGCTTGGTAGTAGCTAACTATGGCTACACCTTC

J: TRBJ2-5
D: TRBD1
size: few
V: TRBV7-8
CDR3: CASSLGPQTGGETQYF
DNA: TGTGCCAGCAGCTTAGGGCCCCAGACAGGGGGAGAGACCCAGTACTTC

J: TRBJ2-2
D: TRBD1
size: .
V: TRBV6-2/TRBV6-3
CDR3: CASRNGQGKTGELFF
DNA: TGTGCCAGCAGAAACGGACAGGGAAAGACCGGGGAGCTGTTTTTT

J: TRBJ2-1
D: .
size: .
V: TRBV5-1
CDR3: CASSYGELIVEQFF
DNA: TGCGCCAGCTCCTATGGGGAACTGATTGTGGAGCAGTTCTTC

J: TRBJ2-2
D: .
size: .
V: TRBV4-1
CDR3: CASSQEGVGSPTGELFF
DNA: TGCGCCAGCAGCCAGGAGGGGGTCGGGTCCCCCACCGGGGAGCTGTTTTTT

J: TRBJ2-1
D: .
size: few
V: TRBV6-1
CDR3: CASIFRGREQFF
DNA: TGTGCCAGCATCTTCCGGGGGCGTGAGCAGTTCTTC

J: TRBJ2-1
D: TRBD2
size: many
V: TRBV15
CDR3: CATSRVASGYNEQFF
DNA: TGTGCCACCAGCAGAGTGGCTAGCGGCTACAATGAGCAGTTCTTC

J: TRBJ2-5
D: TRBD2
size: .
V: TRBV20-1
CDR3: CSASSPRGGLGETQYF
DNA: TGCAGTGCTAGTTCACCGCGGGGGGGACTTGGAGAGACCCAGTACTTC

J: TRBJ2-6
D: .
size: .
V: TRBV12-3/TRBV12-4
CDR3: CASSLNKGTSGANVLTF
DNA: TGTGCCAGCAGTTTAAATAAGGGGACCTCTGGGGCCAACGTCCTGACTTTC

J: TRBJ2-1
D: TRBD2
size: few
V: TRBV11-3
CDR3: CASSSASGRANEQFF
DNA: TGTGCCAGCAGCTCGGCTAGCGGGAGGGCCAATGAGCAGTTCTTC

J: TRBJ2-3
D: .
size: many
V: TRBV12-3/TRBV12-4
CDR3: CASSWDTGDTQYF
DNA: TGTGCCAGCAGCTGGGACACTGGAGATACGCAGTATTTT

J: TRBJ2-7
D: .
size: .
V: TRBV10-3
CDR3: CAISAARGLKTYEQYF
DNA: TGTGCCATCAGTGCCGCCCGCGGGTTAAAAACCTACGAGCAGTACTTC

J: TRBJ2-2
D: .
size: .
V: TRBV10-3
CDR3: CAISVSDLFANTGELFF
DNA: TGTGCCATCAGTGTTTCCGACTTGTTCGCGAACACCGGGGAGCTGTTTTTT

J: TRBJ1-1
D: .
size: few
V: TRBV2
CDR3: CARRDQGRDTEAFF
DNA: TGTGCCAGGAGGGACCAGGGGCGGGACACTGAAGCTTTCTTT

J: TRBJ1-1
D: .
size: few
V: TRBV10-2
CDR3: CASSVANAVAEAFF
DNA: TGCGCCAGCAGTGTGGCAAATGCCGTTGCCGAAGCTTTCTTT

J: TRBJ2-7
D: .
size: few
V: TRBV27
CDR3: CASSLTRKYEQYF
DNA: TGTGCCAGCAGTTTAACCAGGAAATACGAGCAGTACTTC

J: TRBJ1-2
D: .
size: .
V: TRBV5-1
CDR3: CASSLRFPQRDGYTF
DNA: TGCGCCAGCAGCTTGAGGTTTCCCCAGAGGGATGGCTACACCTTC

J: TRBJ1-5
D: TRBD1
size: .
V: TRBV3-1
CDR3: CASSQDSTGVGNQPQHF
DNA: TGTGCCAGCAGCCAAGATTCGACAGGGGTCGGCAATCAGCCCCAGCATTTT

J: TRBJ2-2
D: TRBD2
size: many
V: TRBV5-1
CDR3: CASSPKSGGRTGELFF
DNA: TGCGCCAGCAGCCCAAAGAGCGGGGGCCGGACCGGGGAGCTGTTTTTT

J: TRBJ2-1
D: .
size: few
V: TRBV7-2
CDR3: CASSLVAVASYNEQFF
DNA: TGTGCCAGCAGCTTAGTGGCGGTGGCATCCTACAATGAGCAGTTCTTC

J: TRBJ1-3
D: .
size: few
V: TRBV12-3/TRBV12-4
CDR3: CASSLTDPGSGNTIYF
DNA: TGTGCCAGCAGTTTAACCGACCCGGGGTCGGGAAACACCATATATTTT

J: TRBJ2-7
D: TRBD2
size: .
V: TRBV3-1
CDR3: CASSHSQREDEQYF
DNA: TGTGCCAGCAGCCATTCCCAGCGGGAGGACGAGCAGTACTTC

J: TRBJ1-1
D: .
size: .
V: TRBV24-1
CDR3: CATSDLRTKGAFF
DNA: TGTGCCACCAGTGATCTCCGGACGAAGGGAGCTTTCTTT

J: TRBJ2-6
D: TRBD1
size: .
V: TRBV19
CDR3: CATMTGGSGANVLTF
DNA: TGTGCCACCATGACAGGGGGCTCTGGGGCCAACGTCCTGACTTTC

J: TRBJ2-1
D: .
size: .
V: TRBV24-1
CDR3: CATSDHSGNGDNEQFF
DNA: TGTGCCACCAGTGACCACAGCGGCAATGGTGACAATGAGCAGTTCTTC

J: TRBJ2-1
D: .
size: .
V: TRBV5-5
CDR3: CASSRSGVRGSDEQFF
DNA: TGTGCCAGCAGCCGTAGTGGAGTCAGGGGTTCGGATGAGCAGTTCTTC

J: TRBJ2-1
D: TRBD1
size: .
V: TRBV5-1
CDR3: CASSWTGPYNEQFF
DNA: TGCGCCAGCAGCTGGACAGGGCCCTACAATGAGCAGTTCTTC

J: TRBJ2-3
D: TRBD1
size: few
V: TRBV6-1
CDR3: CASSRGLGQTTQYF
DNA: TGTGCCAGCAGTAGGGGCTTGGGACAGACTACGCAGTATTTT

J: TRBJ2-3
D: TRBD2
size: .
V: TRBV14
CDR3: CASSQRAGPTDTQYF
DNA: TGTGCCAGCAGCCAACGAGCGGGACCCACAGATACGCAGTATTTT

J: TRBJ2-3
D: TRBD1
size: few
V: TRBV5-1
CDR3: CASSRTGVITDTQYF
DNA: TGCGCCAGCAGCAGGACAGGGGTGATCACAGATACGCAGTATTTT

J: TRBJ2-1
D: TRBD1
size: few
V: TRBV7-3
CDR3: CASSARQGSVDFSYNEQFF
DNA: TGTGCCAGCAGCGCTCGACAGGGATCAGTGGACTTCTCCTACAATGAGCAGTTCTTC

J: TRBJ2-2
D: TRBD2
size: once
V: TRBV28
CDR3: CASTRLAGYTGELFF
DNA: TGTGCCAGCACCCGCCTAGCGGGGTACACCGGGGAGCTGTTTTTT

J: TRBJ1-2
D: .
size: .
V: TRBV4-1
CDR3: CASSHGVDYGYTF
DNA: TGCGCCAGCAGCCACGGGGTAGACTATGGCTACACCTTC

J: TRBJ2-5
D: .
size: .
V: TRBV7-2
CDR3: CASSPRVGETQYF
DNA: TGTGCCAGCAGCCCCAGGGTAGGAGAGACCCAGTACTTC